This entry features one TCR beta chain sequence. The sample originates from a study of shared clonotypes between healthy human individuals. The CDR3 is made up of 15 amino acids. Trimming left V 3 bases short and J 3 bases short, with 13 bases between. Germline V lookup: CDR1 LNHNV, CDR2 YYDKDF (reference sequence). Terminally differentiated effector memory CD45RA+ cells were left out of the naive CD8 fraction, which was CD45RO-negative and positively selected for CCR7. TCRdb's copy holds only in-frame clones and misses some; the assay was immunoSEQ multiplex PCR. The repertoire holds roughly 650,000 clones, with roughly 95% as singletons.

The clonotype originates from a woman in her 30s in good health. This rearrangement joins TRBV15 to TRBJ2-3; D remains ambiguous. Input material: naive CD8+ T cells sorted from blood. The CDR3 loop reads CATSSEIRRTDTQYF. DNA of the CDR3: TGTGCCACCAGCAGCGAGATACGAAGGACAGATACGCAGTATTTT. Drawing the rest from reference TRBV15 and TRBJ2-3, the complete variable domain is DAMVIQNPRYQVTQFGKPVTLSCSQTLNHNVMYWYQQKSSQAPKLLFHYYDKDFNNEADTPDNFQSRRPNTSFCFLDIRSPGLGDTAMYLCATSSEIRRTDTQYFGPGTRLTVL.